What follows describes a single TCR beta chain. Seattle-derived patients entered the study during active infection and were followed longitudinally. This entry is derived from a study of blood T cell repertoires in COVID-19. Study overall: Both acute and convalescent COVID-19 samples were obtained from the United States, Italy and Spain. T cells, B-cell-depleted T cells, or PBMCs provided the cDNA or gDNA that served as material.

The CDR3 is 14 amino acids. V gave up 4 bases and J gave up 2 bases, with 6 bases separating them. Germline V CDR1 and CDR2: MNHEY, SVGAGI. Clones were sequenced by immunoSEQ multiplex PCR, and TCRdb holds only the in-frame ones, with some missing. The table lists about 200,000 clones, roughly 86% of them singletons, with about 9.4% in the top ten. The receptor was isolated from a woman aged 45-60 years with COVID-19, enrolled during active disease. V usage is TRBV6-5 and J usage is TRBJ2-6; D is unclear. The sequenced sample was peripheral blood. CDR3 sequence (DNA): TGTGCCAGCAGTTTACAAGCTGGGGCCAACGTCCTGACTTTC. Amino acids: CASSLQAGANVLTF.